These T cell receptor beta chains were read from a single sample in a study of blood T cell repertoires in COVID-19. Here immunoSEQ multiplex PCR was the method, and the copy in TCRdb shows in-frame clones only, minus some. In the table there are around 95,000 clones, 70% to 90% of which are singletons. What was sequenced was peripheral blood. These receptors all come from a human donor in a cohort sampled during active COVID-19. CDR3s include the opening cysteine and the closing phenylalanine or tryptophan. Fields, in order: D gene, V gene, clone size, CDR3 length, J gene, CDR3 protein, CDR3 DNA. The D gene is left open where the match is weak. The size field is filled for only some rows; it gives once, few, many or a size class.

.,TRBV6-5,.,15,TRBJ1-2,CASRSTDRINYGYTF,TGTGCCAGCAGATCCACTGACAGGATTAACTATGGCTACACCTTC
.,TRBV5-1,.,16,TRBJ1-1,CASSSLYLRQDTEAFF,TGCGCCAGCAGCTCGCTCTACCTAAGACAGGACACTGAAGCTTTCTTT
TRBD1,TRBV19,many,13,TRBJ2-7,CASAGTGKDEQYF,TGTGCCAGTGCCGGGACAGGGAAGGACGAGCAGTACTTC
TRBD2,TRBV6-2/TRBV6-3,.,15,TRBJ2-5,CASSYLWTSRETQYF,TGTGCCAGCAGTTACCTCTGGACTAGCAGAGAGACCCAGTACTTC
TRBD1,TRBV7-2,.,15,TRBJ1-2,CASSSRTGVNYGYTF,TGTGCCAGCAGCTCGAGGACAGGGGTGAACTATGGCTACACCTTC
.,TRBV6-6,.,13,TRBJ2-7,CASSYADSYEQYF,TGTGCCAGCAGTTACGCCGACAGCTACGAGCAGTACTTC
.,TRBV25-1,.,15,TRBJ1-6,CASSGDRGNDSPLHF,TGTGCCAGCAGTGGGGATAGGGGGAATGATTCACCCCTCCACTTT
.,TRBV18,.,15,TRBJ2-2,CASSPGRGDTGELFF,TGTGCCAGCTCACCGGGGCGAGGTGACACCGGGGAGCTGTTTTTT
TRBD2,TRBV18,.,17,TRBJ2-1,CASSPLPSGSSYNEQFF,TGTGCCAGCTCACCACTTCCTAGCGGGAGCTCCTACAATGAGCAGTTCTTC
.,TRBV10-3,.,13,TRBJ1-6,CAISGQRDSPLHF,TGTGCCATCAGCGGACAGAGGGATTCACCCCTCCACTTT